This T cell receptor (beta chain) was found in a study of beta chain features in type 1 diabetes. The ends were cut back, 5 bases at V and 9 bases at J, with 17 bases in the middle. The CDR3 runs to 14 residues. From germline, CDR1 is SEHNR and CDR2 FQNEAQ (reference sequence). Reverse transcription of all isolated RNA meant that expressed TCRB transcripts were sequenced. Produced via immunoSEQ multiplex PCR; TCRdb's table is partial and in-frame only. The profile covers around 450,000 clones, with about an eighth appearing a single time and over 0.04% taken by the ten largest. The chain employs TRBV7-9 and TRBJ2-1; D remains ambiguous. This TCR was recovered from a young woman in good health. Sequencing was carried out using naive CD4+ T cells from blood. The CDR3 DNA follows: TGTGCCAGCAGCCCTTGGGTCGGTCCCCCTGAGCAGTTCTTC. Its translation: CASSPWVGPPEQFF.